These T cell receptor beta chains were read from a single sample in a study of T cell repertoires in cytomegalovirus infection. One entry per CDR3 protein results from TCRdb running MiXCR on the reads. Of approximately 990,000 distinct CDR3 sequences listed, approximately 32% were seen once; the top ten hold roughly 13%. Their specific antigens are unknown. Specimen: cultured CD8+ T cells from PBMCs, collected from culture after CMV antigen stimulation. The receptors were sampled from a human donor in good health (CMV status not recorded). Some clones in this sample may be carry-over from other donors' samples. Both conserved end residues are part of each CDR3. The D gene is left open where the match is weak. Not all rows give a size; the values are once, few, many and, for expanded clones, a class.

v_call	clone_size	d_call	j_call	cdr3_nt	cdr3_aa
TRBV27	few	.	TRBJ1-2	TGTGCCAGCAGTTTTCTCGGGGACTATGGCTACACCTTC	CASSFLGDYGYTF
TRBV2	.	.	TRBJ2-3	TGTGCCAGCAGTGAGAACAGTGGCACAGATACGCAGTATTTT	CASSENSGTDTQYF
TRBV5-4	many	.	TRBJ2-2	TGTGCCAGCAGCTTGGGGCAGGACACCGGGGAGCTGTTTTTT	CASSLGQDTGELFF
TRBV7-6	.	.	TRBJ1-1	TGTGCCAGCAGCCAAGACGGGGCAAGCGCTGAAGCTTTCTTT	CASSQDGASAEAFF
TRBV20-1	.	.	TRBJ1-2	TGCAGTGCTCCTACTCCCGACACTTATGGCTACACCTTC	CSAPTPDTYGYTF
TRBV28	few	.	TRBJ1-1	TGTGCCAGCCGTTCGTTAATGAACACTGAAGCTTTCTTT	CASRSLMNTEAFF
TRBV7-8	.	TRBD1	TRBJ2-7	TGTGCCAGCAGCTTGATTGGACAGGGTGTCGGGTACGAGCAGTACTTC	CASSLIGQGVGYEQYF
TRBV6-2/TRBV6-3	.	.	TRBJ2-2	TGTGCCAGCGATGACGTCCCCGGGGAGCTGTTTTTT	CASDDVPGELFF
TRBV20-1	few	.	TRBJ2-3	TGCAGTGCTAGCCCTCCCCCCCTTCATACGCAGTATTTT	CSASPPPLHTQYF
TRBV6-6	.	.	TRBJ1-6	TGTGCCAGCAGACCCCGGTGGGGGGAGAGAAAATCACCCCTCCACTTT	CASRPRWGERKSPLHF
TRBV12-3/TRBV12-4	.	.	TRBJ1-1	TGTGCCAGCAGTTCCTCCTTACACAGGGACGCTGAAGCTTTCTTT	CASSSSLHRDAEAFF
TRBV12-3/TRBV12-4	once	.	TRBJ2-7	TGTGCCAGCAGCCAGTGGGGGGTCTACGAGCAGTACTTC	CASSQWGVYEQYF
TRBV4-2	.	.	TRBJ2-5	TGTGCCAGCAGCCAAGGGACAATAGAGACCCAGTACTTC	CASSQGTIETQYF
TRBV27	.	TRBD2	TRBJ2-2	TGTGCCAGCAGTTTCTTCGGGGGGGCCTACACCGGGGAGCTGTTTTTT	CASSFFGGAYTGELFF
TRBV6-4	few	.	TRBJ2-1	TGTGCCAGCAGTGACTCGATGGCCGGCGGGCTTTACAATGAGCAGTTCTTC	CASSDSMAGGLYNEQFF
TRBV6-2/TRBV6-3	many	TRBD2	TRBJ2-5	TGTGCCAGCAGTTACTCGGTACTAGCGGCCGGATACCAAGAGACCCAGTACTTC	CASSYSVLAAGYQETQYF
TRBV24-1	.	.	TRBJ2-2	TGTGCCACCAGTGATTGGACAGCCACCGGGGAGCTGTTTTTT	CATSDWTATGELFF
TRBV6-1	.	TRBD1	TRBJ2-2	TGTGTCAGCCATTCGCCGGGACAGGGGTCGGCCGGGGAGCTGTTTTTT	CVSHSPGQGSAGELFF
TRBV28	.	.	TRBJ2-7	TGTGCCAACAGTTTTGGCGGAACCTACGAGCAGTACTTC	CANSFGGTYEQYF
TRBV14	.	.	TRBJ2-5	TGTGCCAGCAGCCAAGACTCTCGGACAGTCGGGCATTGGGAGACCCAGTACTTC	CASSQDSRTVGHWETQYF
TRBV12-3/TRBV12-4	.	.	TRBJ2-1	TGTGCCAGCAGTTTGGGGCAGCCTAACTGGGGTGAGCAGTTCTTC	CASSLGQPNWGEQFF
TRBV7-8	many	.	TRBJ1-1	TGTGCCAGCAGCGCGCCCGGGACACTGAACACTGAAGCTTTCTTT	CASSAPGTLNTEAFF
TRBV11-1	.	.	TRBJ1-1	TGTGCCAGCAGCCATACCAAGGGGAACACTGAAGCTTTCTTT	CASSHTKGNTEAFF
TRBV4-2	.	.	TRBJ1-1	TGTGCCAGCAGCCTAATCCGCGGGCGTAGGACTGAAGCTTTCTTT	CASSLIRGRRTEAFF
TRBV7-9	.	.	TRBJ2-3	TGTGCCAGCAGCCCGATGGAGGATACGCAGTATTTT	CASSPMEDTQYF
TRBV27	.	.	TRBJ1-2	TGTGCCAGCAGTTCTGCCGTCAGGGGTTATGGCTACACCTTC	CASSSAVRGYGYTF
TRBV12-3/TRBV12-4	few	TRBD1	TRBJ1-5	TGTGCCAGCAGTTCCTTTAGCCGACAGGGGGCGGATCAGCCCCAGCATTTT	CASSSFSRQGADQPQHF
TRBV27	.	.	TRBJ2-1	TGTGCCAGCAGTTTATGGGGGCAGTACAATGAGCAGTTCTTC	CASSLWGQYNEQFF
TRBV5-4	.	TRBD1	TRBJ2-6	TGTGCCAGCAGCTTGGCGGGACAGTGGGGACCTGGGGCCAACGTCCTGACTTTC	CASSLAGQWGPGANVLTF
TRBV2	.	TRBD1	TRBJ1-1	TGTGCCAGCAGTGCGGGACAGGGGGCCCCGAACACTGAAGCTTTCTTT	CASSAGQGAPNTEAFF
TRBV15	.	TRBD1	TRBJ1-2	TGTGCCACCAGCTTAAGGGGGGGACAGGAACCTAACTATGGCTACACCTTC	CATSLRGGQEPNYGYTF
TRBV27	few	.	TRBJ2-1	TGTGCCAGCAGTCTCTCGGGAGCCCTCCGTGAGCAGTTCTTC	CASSLSGALREQFF
TRBV5-6	.	.	TRBJ2-7	TGTGCCAGCAGCCCCCCCTCCTTTTTCGGGACGACCTACGAGCAGTACTTC	CASSPPSFFGTTYEQYF
TRBV30	.	TRBD1	TRBJ1-6	TGTGCCTGGATGGCCTCCCTGGGACAGCCTAATAATTCACCCCTCCACTTT	CAWMASLGQPNNSPLHF
TRBV25-1	many	.	TRBJ2-1	TGTGCCAGCAGTGGATTCGGGCTAGGGGTAAGAAACCAGTTCTTC	CASSGFGLGVRNQFF
TRBV7-6	.	TRBD1	TRBJ2-5	TGTGCCACCGCAGTTGCAGGGGGCCCCCCCGTGGAGACCCAGTACTTC	CATAVAGGPPVETQYF
TRBV27	.	TRBD2	TRBJ2-1	TGTGCCAACAGACCCGGGGGGAGCTCCTACAATGAGCAGTTCTTC	CANRPGGSSYNEQFF
TRBV4-3	.	TRBD2	TRBJ2-1	TGCGCCAGCAGAGGGGAGACTAGCGGCTACAATGAGCAGTTCTTC	CASRGETSGYNEQFF
TRBV19	.	.	TRBJ1-5	TGTGCCAGTAGTATAGTGGCACCCAATCAGCCCCAGCATTTT	CASSIVAPNQPQHF
TRBV5-6	few	TRBD1	TRBJ1-1	TGTGCCAGCAGCGAGGGGGCGGTGGAAGCTTTCTTT	CASSEGAVEAFF
TRBV27	.	TRBD1	TRBJ1-5	TGTGCCAGCAGTTTATCGGGGACAGGGACCGTCGGTCAGCCCCAGCATTTT	CASSLSGTGTVGQPQHF
TRBV7-2	.	.	TRBJ1-1	TGTGCCAGCAGCCCCTGGTTCAACACTGAAGCTTTCTTT	CASSPWFNTEAFF